This T cell receptor (beta chain) came from a study of T cell changes during pregnancy in multiple sclerosis. This CDR3 is built from 11 residues. Germline V gene sequence: CDR1 MNHEY, CDR2 SMNVEV (reference sequence). The ends were cut back, 8 bases at V and 8 bases at J, with 11 bases in the middle. The sample holds one count of this clone. Data came from immunoSEQ multiplex PCR; TCRdb stores just in-frame clones and leaves some out. The table shows about 18,000 clones, with 80% to 90% occurring only once. This sequence was found in a female donor in good health, enrolled as a control in a pregnancy study. The chain uses TRBV27 and TRBJ2-3; no clear D. Specimen: CD8+ T cells from peripheral blood mononuclear cells, collected in the third trimester of pregnancy. Written as DNA, the CDR3 is TGTGCCAGCCGTACGGGTGCTACGCAGTATTTT. It encodes CASRTGATQYF.